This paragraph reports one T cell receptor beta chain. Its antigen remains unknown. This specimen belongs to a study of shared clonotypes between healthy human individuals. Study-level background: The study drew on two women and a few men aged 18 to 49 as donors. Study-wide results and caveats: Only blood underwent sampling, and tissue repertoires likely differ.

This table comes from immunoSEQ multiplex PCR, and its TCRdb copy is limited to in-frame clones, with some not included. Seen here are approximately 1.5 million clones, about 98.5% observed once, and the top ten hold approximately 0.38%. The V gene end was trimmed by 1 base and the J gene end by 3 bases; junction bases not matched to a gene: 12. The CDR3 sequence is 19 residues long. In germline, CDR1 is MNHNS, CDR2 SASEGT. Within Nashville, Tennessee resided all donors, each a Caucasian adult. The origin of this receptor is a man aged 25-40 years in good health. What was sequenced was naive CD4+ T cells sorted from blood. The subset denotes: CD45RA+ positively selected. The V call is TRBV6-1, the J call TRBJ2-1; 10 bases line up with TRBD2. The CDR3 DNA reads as TGTGCCAGCAGTGAAGGAGGGGCTAGCGGGAGTATCCTCTACAATGAGCAGTTCTTC. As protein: CASSEGGASGSILYNEQFF.